This TCR beta chain was observed in a study of T cell responses to AZD1222 COVID-19 vaccine (dated by TCRdb to the early 2020s). Study-wide context: AZD1222 recipients with second doses at about 4 weeks or about 12 weeks were pooled, because spike-specific TCR depth and breadth did not differ between schedules. TCR sequencing was performed for approximately 240 trial participants, of whom about 200 were given two doses of AZD1222 and around 26 were given two doses of MenACWY control vaccine. Trial participants were enrolled by age into subgroups of 18-55, 56-69 and 70-plus years, and around 150, 28 and 57 TCR-sequenced participants, respectively, were included in these subgroups.

Worth noting for this clone: Its antigen specificity is not known. No base quality values were provided; no much bigger clone lies one nucleotide off.

What the authors observed across the whole study: Because no day 14 peak-response samples were available, the repertoires could be characterized only after the peak T cell response. Nearly half of unique spike-specific TCRs reportedly recognized epitopes outside regions mutated in the B.1.351 and B.1.1.7 variants. Only a handful of AZD1222 recipients were SARS-CoV-2 seropositive at baseline, limiting conclusions about previously exposed vaccinees. In the small 56-69-year group, the increase in depth fell short of significance, most likely because of low power. After two AZD1222 doses, both the breadth and the depth of spike-specific TCRs were significantly higher than at day 0 and than in MenACWY recipients. The vaccine-associated CD4 TCRs covered the entire spike protein, and the dominant responses fell in regions 160-218 and 743-854. Participants were mostly white British, with more females than males. The authors suggested clonal diversity may have been underestimated.

The CDR3 regions of human TCRbeta chains were analyzed by immunosequencing. As for how the authors treated the data: Repertoire TCRs were matched against a reference library of SARS-CoV-2-specific TCRs generated with the MIRA antigen-specificity platform. Breadth was defined as the fraction of unique TCRs that were SARS-CoV-2-associated, and depth was defined as the fraction of total T cells that were SARS-CoV-2-associated. Using the MIRA data, each spike-specific TCR was mapped to the spike region that the TCR reacts to and placed in a CD4 or CD8 class. Log10-transformed breadth and depth values were compared by one-way ANOVA with Sidak's multiple comparisons tests. What TCRdb holds here is the immuneACCESS table cut down to in-frame rearrangements. Part of the clones is not present; checked against another copy, under half of the missing clones reflect an unresolved V gene, and the others are unexplained. Clone size and V and J calls were adopted from that table, with D and trimming inferred from the DNA. Here the sample has 84,000 or so clones; roughly nine tenths occur a single time. Approximately 1.6% of the sample rests with the top ten.

The time point label on this specimen signifies: baseline before first vaccination. Vaccinee samples came from UK trials COV001 and COV002, including a single-blind randomized controlled phase 2/3 trial of AZD1222 (ChAdOx1 nCoV-19) in healthy adults. For TCRbeta chain sequencing, PBMC samples from trial participants were taken at day 0 and at day 28 after the second dose. From its cysteine to its phenylalanine, the CDR3 spans 14 amino acids. CDR3 DNA is the only sequence kept; it has 42 bases, read in frame from the first base. V and J lose 1 base and 1 base, and a span of 5 bases separates them. CDR1 SGHVS and CDR2 FQNEAQ are derived from the germline V gene.

Sequences were derived from peripheral blood, sampled on day 0 of AZD1222 vaccination. The chain links TRBV7-8 with TRBJ1-5; the D gene identity is not certain. This clonotype originated in an adult in good health. The nucleotides read TGTGCCAGCAGCTTAGTTGGGAGCAATCAGCCCCAGCATTTT. It is translated as CASSLVGSNQPQHF.